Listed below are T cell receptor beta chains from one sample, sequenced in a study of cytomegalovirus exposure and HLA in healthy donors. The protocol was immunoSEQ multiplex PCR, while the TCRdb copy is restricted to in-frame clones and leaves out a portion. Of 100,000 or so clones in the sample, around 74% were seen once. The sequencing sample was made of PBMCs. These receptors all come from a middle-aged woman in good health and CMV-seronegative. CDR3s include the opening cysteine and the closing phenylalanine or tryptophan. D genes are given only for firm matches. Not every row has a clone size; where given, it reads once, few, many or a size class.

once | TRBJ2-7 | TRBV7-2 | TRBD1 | TGTGCCAGCAGCTTAGCGTCCGGGACAGAGACCTACGAGCAGTACTTC | CASSLASGTETYEQYF
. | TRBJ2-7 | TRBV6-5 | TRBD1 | TGTGCCAGCAGGACACAGGGGGCGGAGGGCGAGCAGTACTTC | CASRTQGAEGEQYF
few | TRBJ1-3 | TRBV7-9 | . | TGTTCCAGCAGCAAATCGGCAGGGCCAAGCTCTGGAAACACCATATATTTT | CSSSKSAGPSSGNTIYF
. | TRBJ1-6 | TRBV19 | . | TGTGCCAGTCAGTACGGGGGAACAAATTCACCCCTCCACTTT | CASQYGGTNSPLHF
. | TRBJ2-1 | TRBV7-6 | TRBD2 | TGTGCCAGCAGCTTAGGCGGTAGCGGGAGTAATGAGCAGTTCTTC | CASSLGGSGSNEQFF
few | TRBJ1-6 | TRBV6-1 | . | TGTGCCAGCAGCCCCAACAGAGATACACCCCTCCACTTT | CASSPNRDTPLHF
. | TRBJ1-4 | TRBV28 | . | TGTGCCAGCAGTTTGCGGCATTTGAATGAAAAACTGTTTTTT | CASSLRHLNEKLFF
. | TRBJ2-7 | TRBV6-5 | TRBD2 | TGTGCCAGCAGTTGGGGGGGGGACGAGCAGTACTTC | CASSWGGDEQYF
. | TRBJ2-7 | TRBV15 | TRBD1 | TGTGCCACCAGCCCCTTTCCCGGGACAGGGGTTGACGAGCAGTACTTC | CATSPFPGTGVDEQYF
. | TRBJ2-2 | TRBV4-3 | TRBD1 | TGCGCCAGCAGCCCCGGACAGGTGAACACCGGGGAGCTGTTTTTT | CASSPGQVNTGELFF
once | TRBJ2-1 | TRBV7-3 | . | TGTGCCAGCAGCCCCCGCTCGCCGGTGGAGCAGTTCTTC | CASSPRSPVEQFF
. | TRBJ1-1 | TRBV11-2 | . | TGTGCCAGCAGCTCCGGCGGGGGAAGCGCTGAAGCTTTCTTT | CASSSGGGSAEAFF
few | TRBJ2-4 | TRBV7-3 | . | TGTGCCAGCAGCTTAACGGGGGCAGCAAACATTCAGTACTTC | CASSLTGAANIQYF
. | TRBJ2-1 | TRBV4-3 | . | TGCGCCAGCAGCCAAGGGCCAGGGGCCCTCGGAAATGAGCAGTTCTTC | CASSQGPGALGNEQFF
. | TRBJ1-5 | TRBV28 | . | TGTGCCAGCAGGGGGGCGCCGGGTAGGGCTCAGCCCCAGCATTTT | CASRGAPGRAQPQHF
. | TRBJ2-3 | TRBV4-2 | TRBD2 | TGTGCCAGCAGCCCCGTAGCGGGAGAGGGCACAGATACGCAGTATTTT | CASSPVAGEGTDTQYF
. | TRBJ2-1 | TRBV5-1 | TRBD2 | TGCGCCAGCAGCTTTACAAAACTAGCGGGAAGATTGTTGAGCTCCTACAATGAGCAGTTCTTC | CASSFTKLAGRLLSSYNEQFF
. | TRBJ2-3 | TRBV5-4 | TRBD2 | TGTGCCAGCAGCTCCGGACTAGCGGGGGGGTCCGGTGAGTGGACGACGCAGTATTTT | CASSSGLAGGSGEWTTQYF
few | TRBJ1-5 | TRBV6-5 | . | TGTGCCACACAACCACGTGGCAATCAGCCCCAGCATTTT | CATQPRGNQPQHF
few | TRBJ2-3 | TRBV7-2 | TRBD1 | TGTGCCAGCAGCTCGGATACAGGGGAGGATACGCAGTATTTT | CASSSDTGEDTQYF
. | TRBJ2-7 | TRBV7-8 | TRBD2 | TGTGCCAGCAGCTTAGCAGCGGGGTACGATAGCGAGCAGTACTTC | CASSLAAGYDSEQYF
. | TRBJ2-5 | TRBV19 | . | TGTGCCAGTAGTACCACCAGACAGAGACAAGAGACCCAGTACTTC | CASSTTRQRQETQYF
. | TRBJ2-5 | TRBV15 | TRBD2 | TGTGCCACCAGCAGTAGGACTAGCGGGGCCGTGGGGGAGACCCAGTACTTC | CATSSRTSGAVGETQYF
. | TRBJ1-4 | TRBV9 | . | TGTGCCAGCAGCGTAGAAGGGGGTAATGAAAAACTGTTTTTT | CASSVEGGNEKLFF
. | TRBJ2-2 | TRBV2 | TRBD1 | TGTGCCAGCAGTGAACAGGGGGCCGGGGAGCTGTTTTTT | CASSEQGAGELFF
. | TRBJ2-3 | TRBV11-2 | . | TGTGCCAGCAGCCAAAACAGCCGAACAGGCCCCGGTAGCACAGATACGCAGTATTTT | CASSQNSRTGPGSTDTQYF
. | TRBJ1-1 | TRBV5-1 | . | TGCGCCAGCAGCTTGGCCGAGAATACCGCTTTCTTT | CASSLAENTAFF
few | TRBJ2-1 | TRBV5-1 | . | TGCGCCAGCAGCTTGGGGACAGCAAACAATGAGCAGTTCTTC | CASSLGTANNEQFF
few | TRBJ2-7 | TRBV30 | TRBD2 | TGTGCCTGGAGTGTGCCGGGACTAGCGGGATCGTACGAGCAGTACTTC | CAWSVPGLAGSYEQYF
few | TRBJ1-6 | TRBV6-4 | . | TGTGCCAGCAGTTCAGGGGAGTTCGGTTCACCCCTCCACTTT | CASSSGEFGSPLHF
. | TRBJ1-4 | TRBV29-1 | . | TGCAGCGTTGATGTGAGTGAAAAACTGTTTTTT | CSVDVSEKLFF
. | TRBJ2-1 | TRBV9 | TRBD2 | TGTGCCAGCAGGACGGGTCTGACTAGCGGGAGAGTTGGCTCCTACAATGAGCAGTTCTTC | CASRTGLTSGRVGSYNEQFF
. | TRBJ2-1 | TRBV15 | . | TGTGCCACCAGCAGACAGGAGACTAGAAATGAGCAGTTCTTC | CATSRQETRNEQFF
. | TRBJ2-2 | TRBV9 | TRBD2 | TGTGCCAGCAGCGTAGGGGTTCGGGGGACTACCTACACCGGGGAGCTGTTTTTT | CASSVGVRGTTYTGELFF
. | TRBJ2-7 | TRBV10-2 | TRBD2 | TGCGCCAGCAGCCTAGCGGGAGGTCTCTACGAGCAGTACTTC | CASSLAGGLYEQYF
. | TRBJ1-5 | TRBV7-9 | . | TGTGCCAGCAGCTTAGTGTCTGGGCCCGATAGCAATCAGCCCCAGCATTTT | CASSLVSGPDSNQPQHF
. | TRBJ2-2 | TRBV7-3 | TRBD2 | TGTGCCAGCAGCTTAAACCCCCTAGCGGGGGTTACCGGGGAGCTGTTTTTT | CASSLNPLAGVTGELFF
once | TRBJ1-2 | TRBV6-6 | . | TGTGCCAGCAGTTACAGTTTGGCAGGGGAAGGCTATGGCTACACCTTC | CASSYSLAGEGYGYTF
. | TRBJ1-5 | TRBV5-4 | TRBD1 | TGTGCCAGCAGCTTGGACAGGGGGACTGGTCAGCCCCAGCATTTT | CASSLDRGTGQPQHF
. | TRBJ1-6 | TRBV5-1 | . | TGCGCCAGCAGCCAAGGGGGGGGCGAGAATTCACCCCTCCACTTT | CASSQGGGENSPLHF
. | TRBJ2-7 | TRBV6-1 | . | TGTGCCAGCAGCCGGACACCTTTTACATCCTACGAGCAGTACTTC | CASSRTPFTSYEQYF
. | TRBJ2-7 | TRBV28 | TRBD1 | TGTGCCAGCTCCCCCCAGGGACAGGCTTCCTACGAGCAGTACTTC | CASSPQGQASYEQYF
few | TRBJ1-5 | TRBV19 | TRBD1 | TGTGCCAGTAGTACCGGGACAGGGGGCAATAGCAATCAGCCCCAGCATTTT | CASSTGTGGNSNQPQHF
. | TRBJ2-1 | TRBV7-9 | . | TGTTCCAGCATCCTCCACAATGAGCAGTTCTTC | CSSILHNEQFF
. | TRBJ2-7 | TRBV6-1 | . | TGTGCCAGCAGTGACAGGGTCTACGAGCAGTACTTC | CASSDRVYEQYF
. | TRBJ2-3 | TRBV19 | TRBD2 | TGTGCCAGTAGTTCCAGGCTAGCGGGGGGCGGTACAGATACGCAGTATTTT | CASSSRLAGGGTDTQYF
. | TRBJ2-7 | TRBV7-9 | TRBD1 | TGTGCCAGCAGCCTCCCCGGGACAGGCTACGAGCAGTACTTC | CASSLPGTGYEQYF
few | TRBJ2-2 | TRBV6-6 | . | TGTGCCAGCAGTTACTCGATGGGGGCAACCGGGGAGCTGTTTTTT | CASSYSMGATGELFF
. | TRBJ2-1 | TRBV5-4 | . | TGTGCCAGCAGCTTGGGGGCCGAGACAAGTTCCTACAATGAGCAGTTCTTC | CASSLGAETSSYNEQFF
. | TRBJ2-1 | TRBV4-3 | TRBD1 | TGCGCCAGCAGCCAAGATGAGGGGGCAGCCTACAATGAGCAGTTCTTC | CASSQDEGAAYNEQFF
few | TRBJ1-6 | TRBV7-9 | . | TGTGCCAGCAGCCCCCCCCTGAGGGTTTTT | CASSPPLRVF
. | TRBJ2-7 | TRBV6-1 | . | TGTGCCAGCAGTGAATCAGGCAGGGGACCCCACTACGAGCAGTACTTC | CASSESGRGPHYEQYF
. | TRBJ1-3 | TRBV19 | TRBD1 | TGTGCCAGTACCAGGGACAGGGGGGATTCTGGAAACACCATATATTTT | CASTRDRGDSGNTIYF
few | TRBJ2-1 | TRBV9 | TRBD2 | TGTGCCAGCAGCCCTCCCAGAGGCGGGGGGCGGCAGTTCTTC | CASSPPRGGGRQFF
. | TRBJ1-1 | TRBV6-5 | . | TGTGCCAGCAGCAAAGGCCTCCAGGGTCTAGGTGAAGCTTTCTTT | CASSKGLQGLGEAFF
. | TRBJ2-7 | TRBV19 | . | TGTGCCAGTAGTTGGGCCCACGACTCCTACGAGCAGTACTTC | CASSWAHDSYEQYF
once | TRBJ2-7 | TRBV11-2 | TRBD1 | TGTGCCAGCAGCTTAGACCAGGGGGCTTACGAGCAGTACTTC | CASSLDQGAYEQYF
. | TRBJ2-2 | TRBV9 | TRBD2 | TGTGCCAGCAGCGTAGAGGTGGTAGCGGGGGGCCCCACCGGGGAGCTGTTTTTT | CASSVEVVAGGPTGELFF